This record looks at one TCR beta chain sequence and its context. The data were obtained in a study of sequential checkpoint blockade in melanoma. TCRdb's table, derived via immunoSEQ multiplex PCR, lists solely in-frame clones and lacks some. Of approximately 29,000 clones listed, 83% are singletons. Treatment described: randomized to nivolumab then ipilimumab (arm A) or the reverse (arm B). DNA-damaging chemotherapy had not been given to any patient beforehand. The receptor was isolated from a human donor with melanoma. The source was CD8+ T cells sorted from blood (inferred from file names), collected from a patient given nivolumab and ipilimumab in sequence.

CDR3 sequence reads: CASEEGTQYF. For the CDR3, the DNA is TGTGCCAGCGAAGAGGGGACCCAGTACTTC. This chain links TRBV25-1 with TRBJ2-5; D may be TRBD2 (5 bases). The CDR3 loop spans 10 amino acids. In germline, CDR1 is MGHDK, CDR2 SYGVNS. Trimming left V 8 bases short and J 7 bases short, with 8 bases between. Variable domain in full (rest from reference TRBV25-1 and TRBJ2-5): EADIYQTPRYLVIGTGKKITLECSQTMGHDKMYWYQQDPGMELHLIHYSYGVNSTEKGDLSSESTVSRIRTEHFPLTLESARPSHTSQYLCASEEGTQYFGPGTRLLVL.